The 17 T cell receptor beta chains given below trace back to one sample, sequenced in a study of shared clonotypes between healthy human individuals. TCRdb's copy holds only in-frame clones and misses some; the assay was immunoSEQ multiplex PCR. The sample shows 2,500,000 or so clones, approximately 90% of them seen only once. Sequencing was done on a sample of naive CD4+ T cells sorted from blood. The subset was: CD45RA+ positively selected. The origin of the receptors is a young man in good health.

The chain recombines TRBV9 with TRBJ2-2; 9 bases align to TRBD2. CDR3 length: 15 amino acids. Trimming took 6 bases from V and 3 from J; bases not matched to a gene: 6. Germline V CDR1 and CDR2: SGDLS, YYNGEE. CDR3 coding DNA: TGTGCCAGCACCGGGACTAGCAAACACACCGGGGAGCTGTTTTTT. It encodes CASTGTSKHTGELFF.

The V call is TRBV6-5, the J call TRBJ2-7; 7 nucleotides align to TRBD1. Germline CDR1 is MNHEY and CDR2 is SVGAGI. The CDR3 consists of 14 residues. V was clipped by 6 bases and J by 2 bases; unmatched bases: 7. The CDR3 DNA sequence: TGTGCCAGCAGCTTCCGACAGGGCACCTACGAGCAGTACTTC. As protein: CASSFRQGTYEQYF.

J is TRBJ2-3 and V is TRBV7-2; the D is unclear. The CDR3 consists of 11 residues. Trimming removed 7 bases from V and 4 bases from J, with 6 bases in between. Germline CDR1 is SGHTA and CDR2 is FQGNSA. The CDR3 reads CASTSADTQYF. For the CDR3, the DNA is TGTGCCAGCACTTCGGCAGATACGCAGTATTTT.

This chain joins TRBV9 and TRBJ2-3; D not resolved. This CDR3 contains 15 residues. With 0 bases removed from V and 1 base from J, the gap between germline ends came to 9 bases. Germline V gene data show CDR1 as SGDLS and CDR2 as YYNGEE. CDR3 protein: CASSVAPTRTDTQYF. CDR3 bases: TGTGCCAGCAGCGTAGCGCCCACCCGCACAGATACGCAGTATTTT. Full variable domain (outside the CDR3, taken from reference TRBV9 and TRBJ2-3): DSGVTQTPKHLITATGQRVTLRCSPRSGDLSVYWYQQSLDQGLQFLIQYYNGEERAKGNILERFSAQQFPDLHSELNLSSLELGDSALYFCASSVAPTRTDTQYFGPGTRLTVL.

In the case of this clone: Distinct nucleotide sequences in the sample also encode this CDR3. V usage is TRBV7-2 and J usage is TRBJ1-2, with D unresolved. The germline gives CDR1 SGHTA, CDR2 FQGNSA. There are 13 residues in the CDR3. With 4 bases removed from V and 2 bases from J, the gap between germline ends came to 8 bases. The CDR3 loop is CASSSGRNYGYTF. The CDR3 DNA reads as TGTGCCAGCAGCTCGGGGAGGAACTATGGCTACACCTTC.

V usage is TRBV5-1 and J usage is TRBJ1-3, with 8 bases aligning to TRBD1. CDR1 is SGHRS, CDR2 YFSETQ, per germline. The V and J ends lost 4 bases and 4 bases, in that order; junction bases with no gene match: 4. The CDR3 runs 14 residues. For the CDR3, the DNA is TGCGCCAGCAGCCACGGACAGGGAGGAAACACCATATATTTT. As protein: CASSHGQGGNTIYF.

V and J are TRBV5-1 and TRBJ2-4; TRBD2 matches 7 bases. The CDR3 runs to 20 residues. Germline CDR1 is SGHRS and CDR2 is YFSETQ. J lost 3 bases, V lost 3 bases, and 21 bases had no gene match. CDR3 DNA sequence: TGCGCCAGCAGCTCCCCCCCGGGTGAGGTCGGAGTAGCGGGCAAAAACATTCAGTACTTC. Its protein product is CASSSPPGEVGVAGKNIQYF.

The chain employs TRBV2 and TRBJ1-2, with D maybe TRBD1 (6 bases). V lost 3 bases to trimming and J lost 4 bases, with 12 bases between them. Germline V lookup: CDR1 SNHLY, CDR2 FYNNEI. The CDR3 sequence is 14 residues long. The CDR3 nucleotides read TGTGCCAGCAGTGAGCAGGGGCAAGCCTATGGCTACACCTTC. This translates into CASSEQGQAYGYTF. Supplemented by reference TRBV2 and TRBJ1-2, the full variable domain reads EPEVTQTPSHQVTQMGQEVILRCVPISNHLYFYWYRQILGQKVEFLVSFYNNEISEKSEIFDDQFSVERPDGSNFTLKIRSTKLEDSAMYFCASSEQGQAYGYTFGSGTRLTVV.

The V gene is TRBV2, the J gene TRBJ2-5, with a weak D call TRBD2 (5 bases). The CDR3 extends over 13 amino acids. V lost 10 bases, J lost 9 bases, and 21 bases lay in between. Germline CDR1 is SNHLY and CDR2 is FYNNEI. CDR3 coding DNA: TGTGCCACGTCCCCCCGGGAAGTTAACGCCCAGTACTTC. Encoded protein: CATSPREVNAQYF.

This chain joins TRBV19 and TRBJ2-1; 12 bases align to TRBD2. The V and J ends lost 7 bases and 7 bases, in that order; junction bases with no gene match: 8. Germline V gene data show CDR1 as LNHDA and CDR2 as SQIVND (reference sequence). The CDR3 runs to 15 residues. CDR3 sequence reads: CASIETSGSLNEQFF. The CDR3 DNA sequence: TGTGCCAGTATCGAGACTAGCGGGAGTTTGAATGAGCAGTTCTTC.

The V call is TRBV4-3, the J call TRBJ1-1; tentatively, D is TRBD1 (5 bases). The germline V gene encodes CDR1 LGHNA and CDR2 YSLEER. The CDR3 sequence is 16 residues long. V lost 0 bases, J lost 5 bases, and 16 bases lay in between. The DNA for the CDR3 is TGCGCCAGCAGCCAAGAAGCGGCAAGGGGCAGGACTGAAGCTTTCTTT. Its protein is CASSQEAARGRTEAFF.

CDR3 loop: CASSQVGNEQFF. The CDR3 bases are TGCGCCAGCAGCCAAGTAGGAAATGAGCAGTTCTTC. The chain employs TRBV4-3 and TRBJ2-1; D is undetermined. The V gene's germline CDR1 is LGHNA and CDR2 YSLEER. This CDR3 is 12 amino acids long. Trimming removed 1 base at V and 7 bases at J, with 5 bases between.

The chain joins TRBV29-1 to TRBJ1-2; D ambiguous. Germline V lookup: CDR1 SQVTM, CDR2 ANQGSEA. Trimming took 3 bases from V and 4 from J, leaving 18 bases between them. The CDR3 extends over 15 amino acids. CDR3 sequence reads: CSVEFGRRSSYGYTF. In DNA, the CDR3 is TGCAGCGTTGAGTTTGGTCGTCGATCGAGCTATGGCTACACCTTC. Looking up the rest from reference TRBV29-1 and TRBJ1-2 gives the full variable domain: SAVISQKPSRDICQRGTSLTIQCQVDSQVTMMFWYRQQPGQSLTLIATANQGSEATYESGFVIDKFPISRPNLTFSTLTVSNMSPEDSSIYLCSVEFGRRSSYGYTFGSGTRLTVV.

The chain links TRBV6-1 to TRBJ1-6, with 8 bases lining up with TRBD1. The CDR3 has 17 residues. V shed 4 bases and J 6 bases; nucleotides not matched to a gene: 11. Germline lookup yields CDR1 MNHNS and CDR2 SASEGT. Here the CDR3 DNA reads TGTGCCAGCAGTGCCCGACAGGGGAGGGGCCCTAATTCACCCCTCCACTTT. Amino acid sequence: CASSARQGRGPNSPLHF.

This clone occurred a few times. The chain employs TRBV4-1 and TRBJ1-1; D is unclear. The CDR3 runs 13 residues. Per the germline V gene, CDR1 is MGHRA and CDR2 is YSYEKL. V was pared by 0 bases and J by 3 bases, with 5 bases between. The DNA of the CDR3 is TGCGCCAGCAGCCAAGACGGGTACACTGAAGCTTTCTTT. This translates into CASSQDGYTEAFF.

The chain combines TRBV27 with TRBJ2-1; 7 nucleotides match TRBD1. With V trimmed by 4 bases and J by 4 bases, 10 bases remained unmatched. There are 16 residues in the CDR3. From germline, CDR1 is MNHEY and CDR2 SMNVEV (reference sequence). Here the CDR3 reads CASSSLYRGSYNEQFF. Here the CDR3 DNA reads TGTGCCAGCAGTTCCCTATACAGGGGTTCGTACAATGAGCAGTTCTTC.

This chain uses TRBV25-1 with TRBJ2-5; no clear D. CDR3 length: 11 residues. Germline assignment: CDR1 MGHDK and CDR2 SYGVNS. Trimming took 8 bases from V and 5 from J, leaving 9 bases between them. The CDR3 spells CASRIWETQYF. CDR3 bases: TGTGCCAGCCGAATCTGGGAGACCCAGTACTTC.